Listed below are T cell receptor beta chains from one sample, sequenced in a study of shared clonotypes between healthy human individuals. The assay was immunoSEQ multiplex PCR, and TCRdb's table has in-frame clones only and misses some. The table has 2 million to 2.5 million clones, 90% to 95% seen once; the top ten hold under 0.45%. The sequencing input was naive CD4+ T cells from PBMCs. The receptor set was obtained from a man between 18 and 35 years old in good health. Some clones in this sample may be carry-over from other donors' samples. Both conserved end residues are part of each CDR3. D genes are given only for firm matches. Some rows mark clone size as missing; the rest say once, few, many or name a class of expanded clone.

clone size: .; D gene: TRBD2; V gene: TRBV5-4; J gene: TRBJ2-1; CDR3 DNA: TGTGCCAGCAGCTCACTAGCGGGAGAAAGGAGTGAGCAGTTCTTC; CDR3 protein: CASSSLAGERSEQFF
clone size: .; D gene: .; V gene: TRBV5-1; J gene: TRBJ2-3; CDR3 DNA: TGCGCCAGCAGCTTCGACAGGGATACGCAGTATTTT; CDR3 protein: CASSFDRDTQYF
clone size: .; D gene: .; V gene: TRBV5-4; J gene: TRBJ2-7; CDR3 DNA: TGTGCCAGCAGCTGGGAAAGCGACTACGAGCAGTACTTC; CDR3 protein: CASSWESDYEQYF
clone size: .; D gene: .; V gene: TRBV5-1; J gene: TRBJ2-3; CDR3 DNA: TGCGCCAGCAGCTTGGTTGTCGGGCCAGATACGCAGTATTTT; CDR3 protein: CASSLVVGPDTQYF
clone size: .; D gene: TRBD1; V gene: TRBV28; J gene: TRBJ1-4; CDR3 DNA: TGTGCCAGCAGTTCCCCCCGCCAGGGGGGTAAAGAAAAACTGTTTTTT; CDR3 protein: CASSSPRQGGKEKLFF
clone size: .; D gene: TRBD1; V gene: TRBV28; J gene: TRBJ1-1; CDR3 DNA: TGTGCCACCGCCCCAGACAGGGTAAGAGCTTTCTTT; CDR3 protein: CATAPDRVRAFF
clone size: .; D gene: .; V gene: TRBV5-1; J gene: TRBJ1-1; CDR3 DNA: TGCGCCAGCAGCTTATTTCAGGGGCCTAACACTGAAGCTTTCTTT; CDR3 protein: CASSLFQGPNTEAFF
clone size: .; D gene: TRBD2; V gene: TRBV2; J gene: TRBJ2-1; CDR3 DNA: TGTGCCAGCAGTGATATCCCTAGCGGTCAAGGGAGCTATGAGCAGTTCTTC; CDR3 protein: CASSDIPSGQGSYEQFF
clone size: .; D gene: .; V gene: TRBV28; J gene: TRBJ2-7; CDR3 DNA: TGTGCCAGCAGTACGACAGGGAGGAAGCGCGAGCAGTACTTC; CDR3 protein: CASSTTGRKREQYF
clone size: .; D gene: TRBD1; V gene: TRBV7-2; J gene: TRBJ2-3; CDR3 DNA: TGTGCCAGCAGCTCCTACCGGGGACAGGGGGGGGCAGATACGCAGTATTTT; CDR3 protein: CASSSYRGQGGADTQYF
clone size: .; D gene: TRBD1; V gene: TRBV2; J gene: TRBJ1-2; CDR3 DNA: TGTGCCAGCAGGCGGGACAGGGGGTCGGTTGGCTACACCTTC; CDR3 protein: CASRRDRGSVGYTF
clone size: .; D gene: .; V gene: TRBV7-8; J gene: TRBJ2-5; CDR3 DNA: TGTGCCAGCAGCATAGGGGAGACCCAGTACTTC; CDR3 protein: CASSIGETQYF
clone size: .; D gene: .; V gene: TRBV9; J gene: TRBJ1-1; CDR3 DNA: TGTGCCAGCAGCGCGACATTGAACACTGAAGCTTTCTTT; CDR3 protein: CASSATLNTEAFF
clone size: .; D gene: .; V gene: TRBV30; J gene: TRBJ2-7; CDR3 DNA: TGTGCCTGGAGTAACGTCGCGAGCGCCGAGCAGTACTTC; CDR3 protein: CAWSNVASAEQYF
clone size: .; D gene: .; V gene: TRBV4-3; J gene: TRBJ2-4; CDR3 DNA: TGCGCCAGCAGCCAAGATAAAACCCTAGACATTCAGTACTTC; CDR3 protein: CASSQDKTLDIQYF
clone size: .; D gene: TRBD2; V gene: TRBV10-1; J gene: TRBJ2-7; CDR3 DNA: TGCGCCAGCAGTGGGTCCTCGCCTAGCGGGAGGGCCTACGAGCAGTACTTC; CDR3 protein: CASSGSSPSGRAYEQYF
clone size: .; D gene: .; V gene: TRBV28; J gene: TRBJ2-7; CDR3 DNA: TGTGCCAGCATTGGGCAGGGGAAGAGCTCCTACGAGCAGTACTTC; CDR3 protein: CASIGQGKSSYEQYF
clone size: once; D gene: .; V gene: TRBV28; J gene: TRBJ1-2; CDR3 DNA: TGTGCCAGCAGTTCCCCCCAGACGGCCCGTAACTATGGCTACACCTTC; CDR3 protein: CASSSPQTARNYGYTF
clone size: .; D gene: .; V gene: TRBV5-4; J gene: TRBJ2-5; CDR3 DNA: TGTGCCAGCAGCTCCGGGACAAGCCAAGAGACCCAGTACTTC; CDR3 protein: CASSSGTSQETQYF
clone size: once; D gene: .; V gene: TRBV2; J gene: TRBJ1-4; CDR3 DNA: TGTGCCAGCAAACTCACAACTAATGAAAAACTGTTTTTT; CDR3 protein: CASKLTTNEKLFF
clone size: .; D gene: TRBD2; V gene: TRBV7-9; J gene: TRBJ2-1; CDR3 DNA: TGTGCAGCGGGAAGCTACAATGAGCAGTTCTTC; CDR3 protein: CAAGSYNEQFF
clone size: .; D gene: TRBD2; V gene: TRBV19; J gene: TRBJ2-5; CDR3 DNA: TGTGCCAGTAGTATTAGCGGGAGAGTGGTAGAGACCCAGTACTTC; CDR3 protein: CASSISGRVVETQYF
clone size: .; D gene: TRBD2; V gene: TRBV15; J gene: TRBJ2-1; CDR3 DNA: TGTGCCACCAGCAGAAACCACGCTACTAGCGGCTCCTACAATGAGCAGTTCTTC; CDR3 protein: CATSRNHATSGSYNEQFF
clone size: .; D gene: .; V gene: TRBV11-2; J gene: TRBJ2-2; CDR3 DNA: TGTGCCAGCAGCCCCCCCCGGGGGGAGCTGTTTTTT; CDR3 protein: CASSPPRGELFF
clone size: .; D gene: .; V gene: TRBV30; J gene: TRBJ2-4; CDR3 DNA: TGTGCCTGGAGTAGGAGGGGCCCAACCCTAGCCAAAAACATTCAGTACTTC; CDR3 protein: CAWSRRGPTLAKNIQYF
clone size: .; D gene: .; V gene: TRBV7-6; J gene: TRBJ1-3; CDR3 DNA: TGTGCCAGCAGCCGGACGGAGGCAAACACCATATATTTT; CDR3 protein: CASSRTEANTIYF
clone size: .; D gene: TRBD1; V gene: TRBV7-2; J gene: TRBJ1-2; CDR3 DNA: TGTGCCAGCAGTCTAGGGGGCGGCTACACCTTC; CDR3 protein: CASSLGGGYTF
clone size: .; D gene: TRBD1; V gene: TRBV28; J gene: TRBJ2-1; CDR3 DNA: TGTGCCAGCAGTCAACAGGGGTATGAGCAGTTCTTC; CDR3 protein: CASSQQGYEQFF
clone size: once; D gene: TRBD1; V gene: TRBV5-4; J gene: TRBJ1-4; CDR3 DNA: TGTGCCAGCAGCCCGCCAGGGGGCGGGGCTAATGAAAAACTGTTTTTT; CDR3 protein: CASSPPGGGANEKLFF
clone size: .; D gene: .; V gene: TRBV7-9; J gene: TRBJ2-3; CDR3 DNA: TGTGCCAGCAGCTCCAGGCGGTGGCGCGAGCCAAGTAGCACAGATACGCAGTATTTT; CDR3 protein: CASSSRRWREPSSTDTQYF
clone size: .; D gene: TRBD2; V gene: TRBV28; J gene: TRBJ2-5; CDR3 DNA: TGTGCCAGCAATAAACCGGGACTAGCGGGAACGGAGACCCAGTACTTC; CDR3 protein: CASNKPGLAGTETQYF
clone size: .; D gene: .; V gene: TRBV29-1; J gene: TRBJ1-1; CDR3 DNA: TGCAGCGTTACCCGGGGGCAAGGCACTGAAGCTTTCTTT; CDR3 protein: CSVTRGQGTEAFF
clone size: .; D gene: TRBD1; V gene: TRBV9; J gene: TRBJ2-7; CDR3 DNA: TGTGCCAGCAGCGCCGGGACAGGGGCCCAGCGGGGAGCCTCCGAGCAGTACTTC; CDR3 protein: CASSAGTGAQRGASEQYF
clone size: .; D gene: .; V gene: TRBV6-1; J gene: TRBJ1-1; CDR3 DNA: TGTGGTCCCCTTATGAACACTGAAGCTTTCTTT; CDR3 protein: CGPLMNTEAFF
clone size: once; D gene: .; V gene: TRBV18; J gene: TRBJ2-5; CDR3 DNA: TGTGCCAGCTCGCCCCCGGGAAGTGGGGGAGAGACCCAGTACTTC; CDR3 protein: CASSPPGSGGETQYF
clone size: .; D gene: .; V gene: TRBV5-8; J gene: TRBJ2-4; CDR3 DNA: TGTGCCAGCAGCCTGGGGGCGGCAATTCAGTACTTC; CDR3 protein: CASSLGAAIQYF
clone size: .; D gene: TRBD1; V gene: TRBV11-2; J gene: TRBJ1-2; CDR3 DNA: TGTGCCAGCAGCCAAAGGACAGGATCGGCTAACTATGGCTACACCTTC; CDR3 protein: CASSQRTGSANYGYTF
clone size: .; D gene: .; V gene: TRBV5-1; J gene: TRBJ1-3; CDR3 DNA: TGCGCCAGCAGCTTGGAGGCCCCGCGGAGAAACACCATATATTTT; CDR3 protein: CASSLEAPRRNTIYF
clone size: .; D gene: TRBD2; V gene: TRBV19; J gene: TRBJ2-7; CDR3 DNA: TGTGCCAGTAGTATAGATGGGACTAGCGGAGCGACCTACGAGCAGTACTTC; CDR3 protein: CASSIDGTSGATYEQYF
clone size: .; D gene: TRBD1; V gene: TRBV5-1; J gene: TRBJ1-5; CDR3 DNA: TGCGCCAGCAGCTTCGGGACAGGGGGCGTACAGCCCCAGCATTTT; CDR3 protein: CASSFGTGGVQPQHF
clone size: .; D gene: .; V gene: TRBV18; J gene: TRBJ1-1; CDR3 DNA: TGTGCCAGCTCACCCCGACCCCAGCCTAGGGAGAACACTGAAGCTTTCTTT; CDR3 protein: CASSPRPQPRENTEAFF